Each of the 14 T cell receptor beta chains below was sequenced from the same sample in a study of CD8 T cells in ankylosing spondylitis. TCRdb itself ran the 5' RACE reads through MiXCR, one entry per CDR3 protein. The sample comprises 200,000 or so distinct CDR3 sequences, under 15% of which are singletons, and 9.5% to 11% rests with the top ten. The sequenced material came from blood, either unsorted or a sorted T cell fraction (not recorded which). Every receptor here comes from a female donor with ankylosing spondylitis or in good health (not recorded which).

This clonotype has a count of ten or more. The chain is built from TRBV20-1 and TRBJ1-1; weak D call: TRBD1 (5 bases). The CDR3 contains 13 residues. V was clipped by 7 bases and J by 6 bases, with 18 bases between them. Germline loops: CDR1 DFQATT, CDR2 SNEGSKA (reference sequence). The CDR3 here is CSVMGGKGAEAFF. CDR3 sequence (DNA): TGCAGTGTAATGGGGGGGAAAGGGGCTGAAGCTTTCTTT.

This clonotype was seen more than once but under ten times. This sequence joins TRBV19 and TRBJ2-7, with 10 bases that match TRBD1. This CDR3 contains 17 residues. V gave up 5 bases and J gave up 0 bases; unmatched junction bases: 10. Germline V gene sequence: CDR1 LNHDA, CDR2 SQIVND (reference sequence). CDR3 DNA sequence: TGTGCCAGTAGTGGTTTTTACGGGACAGGGGACTCCTACGAGCAGTACTTC. Translated: CASSGFYGTGDSYEQYF. The complete variable domain, with remaining parts taken from reference TRBV19 and TRBJ2-7, reads DGGITQSPKYLFRKEGQNVTLSCEQNLNHDAMYWYRQDPGQGLRLIYYSQIVNDFQKGDIAEGYSVSREKKESFPLTVTSAQKNPTAFYLCASSGFYGTGDSYEQYFGPGTRLTVT.

The gene calls are TRBV20-1 and TRBJ2-2; 8 nucleotides match TRBD1. This CDR3 is 14 amino acids long. Germline CDR1 is DFQATT and CDR2 is SNEGSKA (reference sequence). V lost 4 bases, J lost 6 bases, and 7 bases stayed unmatched. CDR3 protein: CSAKNSQGAGELFF. In DNA form, the CDR3 reads TGCAGTGCTAAAAACTCACAGGGGGCCGGGGAGCTGTTTTTT.

The rearrangement uses TRBV12-3 or TRBV12-4 and TRBJ1-4, with TRBD1 matching over 7 bases. The V gene end was trimmed by 5 bases and the J gene end by 2 bases; junction bases not matched to a gene: 5. The CDR3 spans 15 residues. CDR3 in amino acids: CASSARQGTNEKLFF. The CDR3 bases are TGTGCCAGCAGTGCCCGACAGGGTACTAATGAAAAACTGTTTTTT.

This clonotype was counted at least ten times. The chain recombines TRBV29-1 with TRBJ2-1; 10 nucleotides align to TRBD2. The CDR3 length is 12 residues. Germline CDR1 SQVTM, CDR2 ANQGSEA. V shed 6 bases and J 9 bases; nucleotides not matched to a gene: 5. Here the CDR3 DNA reads TGCAGCGTATTAGCGGGAGGCGGTGAGCAGTTCTTC. Amino acid sequence: CSVLAGGGEQFF.

This clonotype was seen repeatedly, ten times or more. The chain has TRBV12-3 or TRBV12-4 and TRBJ2-3; D remains ambiguous. There are 15 residues in the CDR3. V lost 4 bases to trimming and J lost 3 bases, with 14 bases between them. The CDR3 loop reads CASSSPNQATDTQYF. CDR3 bases: TGTGCCAGCAGTTCACCCAATCAGGCAACAGATACGCAGTATTTT.

This chain connects TRBV5-1 to TRBJ1-5; D is uncertain. V was trimmed by 1 base and J by 3 bases, leaving 17 bases between them. The CDR3 covers 17 residues. Germline-derived CDR1 and CDR2 are SGHRS and YFSETQ. The CDR3 DNA is TGCGCCAGCAGCTTGCAGCCGGGTCCCACACCCAATCAGCCCCAGCATTTT. Translation: CASSLQPGPTPNQPQHF. The full variable domain, completed using reference TRBV5-1 and TRBJ1-5, is KAGVTQTPRYLIKTRGQQVTLSCSPISGHRSVSWYQQTPGQGLQFLFEYFSETQRNKGNFPGRFSGRQFSNSRSEMNVSTLELGDSALYLCASSLQPGPTPNQPQHFGDGTRLSIL.

The chain links TRBV7-2 to TRBJ2-1, with no clear D. The CDR3 sequence is 15 residues long. Trimming shortened V by 5 bases and J by 2 bases, and 13 bases separated the two germline ends. From germline, CDR1 is SGHTA and CDR2 FQGNSA. In DNA form, the CDR3 reads TGTGCCAGCAGCCCCCCCTACTTGCCCTACAATGAGCAGTTCTTC. It encodes CASSPPYLPYNEQFF.

This clonotype was observed a handful of times. The chain uses TRBV5-1 and TRBJ2-7; D is unresolved. V lost 0 bases to trimming and J lost 0 bases, with 19 bases between them. Germline CDR1 is SGHRS and CDR2 is YFSETQ. The CDR3 sequence is 18 residues long. Here the CDR3 reads CASSLGERSRTSSYEQYF. As DNA, the CDR3 is TGCGCCAGCAGCTTGGGGGAACGTAGCCGCACCAGCTCCTACGAGCAGTACTTC.

This clonotype was counted between two and nine times. The V and J genes are TRBV20-1 and TRBJ2-7, with D perhaps TRBD2 (6 bases). Germline V gives CDR1 DFQATT, CDR2 SNEGSKA (reference sequence). This CDR3 contains 14 residues. Trimming left V 3 bases short and J 0 bases short, with 12 bases between. CDR3 coding DNA: TGCAGTGCTAGGGGTCGGGAGATCTCCTACGAGCAGTACTTC. Translated, it gives CSARGREISYEQYF.

The chain has TRBV2 and TRBJ1-2; possibly TRBD1 for D (6 bases). V lost 6 bases, J lost 7 bases, and 15 bases lay in between. CDR3 length: 13 amino acids. Per the germline V gene, CDR1 is SNHLY and CDR2 is FYNNEI. CDR3 loop: CASREGQTVGYTF. CDR3 bases: TGTGCCAGCAGGGAGGGACAAACAGTTGGCTACACCTTC.

V is TRBV5-1 and J is TRBJ2-7; D is perhaps TRBD2 (5 bases). CDR1 and CDR2 from the germline V gene are SGHRS and YFSETQ. The CDR3 length is 12 residues. Trimming cost V 5 bases and J 6 bases, with 12 bases left between them. CDR3 nucleotide sequence: TGCGCCAGCAGAAGGTCCGGGGTCGAGCAGTACTTC. It is translated as CASRRSGVEQYF. Using reference TRBV5-1 and TRBJ2-7 for the parts outside the CDR3, the full variable domain is KAGVTQTPRYLIKTRGQQVTLSCSPISGHRSVSWYQQTPGQGLQFLFEYFSETQRNKGNFPGRFSGRQFSNSRSEMNVSTLELGDSALYLCASRRSGVEQYFGPGTRLTVT.

This clonotype was seen a handful of times. This chain uses TRBV20-1 with TRBJ1-5, with TRBD1 as a possible D gene (6 bases). The length of the CDR3 is 14 residues. Trimming shortened V by 0 bases and J by 4 bases, and 10 bases separated the two germline ends. Germline values: CDR1 DFQATT, CDR2 SNEGSKA (reference sequence). The chain's CDR3 is CSAREAQGNQPQHF. The CDR3 DNA reads as TGCAGTGCTAGAGAGGCCCAGGGGAATCAGCCCCAGCATTTT.

This clonotype was recorded a few times. The rearrangement uses TRBV3-1 and TRBJ2-5; D is possibly TRBD1 or TRBD2 (5 bases each). V was cut by 3 bases and J by 2 bases, with 13 bases left in between. Germline V CDR1 and CDR2: LGHDT, YNNKEL (reference sequence). The CDR3 covers 15 residues. As DNA, the CDR3 is TGTGCCAGCAGCCACCAACCGGGACCTCAAGAGACCCAGTACTTC. Translated: CASSHQPGPQETQYF.